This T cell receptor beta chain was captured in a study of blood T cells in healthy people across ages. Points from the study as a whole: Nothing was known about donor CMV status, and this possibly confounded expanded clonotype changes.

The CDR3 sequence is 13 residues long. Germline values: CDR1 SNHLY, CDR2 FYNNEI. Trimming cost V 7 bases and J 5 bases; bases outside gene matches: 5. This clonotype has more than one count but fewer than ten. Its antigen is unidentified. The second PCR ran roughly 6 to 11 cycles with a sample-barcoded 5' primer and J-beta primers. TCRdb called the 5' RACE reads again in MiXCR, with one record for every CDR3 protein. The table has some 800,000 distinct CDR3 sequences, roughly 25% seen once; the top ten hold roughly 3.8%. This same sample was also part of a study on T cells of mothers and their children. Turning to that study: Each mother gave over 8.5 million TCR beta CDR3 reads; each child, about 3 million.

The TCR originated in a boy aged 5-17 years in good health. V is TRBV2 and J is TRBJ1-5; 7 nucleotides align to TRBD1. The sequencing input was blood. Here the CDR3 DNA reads TGTGCCAGCAAACGACAGGGAGATCAGCCCCAGCATTTT. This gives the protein CASKRQGDQPQHF.